The 32 T cell receptor beta chains below were found in one sample sequenced in a study of technical replicates of blood from a handful of donors. TCRdb's copy holds only in-frame clones and misses some; the assay was immunoSEQ multiplex PCR. This sample yields around 50,000 clones, of which more than 95% are seen a single time; about 0.39% belongs to the top ten. The material sequenced was T cells isolated from PBMCs. The receptors were gathered from a human donor in good health.

Here the CDR3 reads CAIERGRYF. CDR3 DNA sequence: TGTGCCATCGAGAGAGGTCGGTACTTC. The gene calls are TRBV6-7 and TRBJ2-7; D is ambiguous. TRBV6-7 is marked as an open reading frame, function uncertain. V lost 10 bases, J lost 12 bases, and 13 bases lay in between. The CDR3 totals 9 residues.

CDR3 DNA: TGTGCCAGCAGTTCCGGACAGGGCAATCAGCCCCAGCATTTT. Protein product: CASSSGQGNQPQHF. The V gene is TRBV27, the J gene TRBJ1-5, with 7 bases aligning to TRBD1. The CDR3 has 14 residues. The germline V gene has CDR1 MNHEY and CDR2 SMNVEV (reference sequence). Germline trimming cut 4 bases from V and 2 bases from J; bases unmatched to any gene: 2.

This chain links TRBV10-3 with TRBJ1-4; TRBD1 matches at 9 bases. The CDR3 has 16 amino acids. The trim removed 6 bases at V and 3 bases at J, leaving 8 bases unmatched. Germline values: CDR1 ENHRY, CDR2 SYGVKD. The CDR3 DNA sequence: TGTGCCATCAGCCCTACAGGGGGCGTCGCTAATGAAAAACTGTTTTTT. Amino acids: CAISPTGGVANEKLFF.

The chain employs TRBV30 and TRBJ2-6; D gene unclear. Germline V gene lookup returns CDR1 GTSNPN and CDR2 SVGIG (reference sequence). This CDR3 spans 15 amino acids. Trimming stripped 0 bases from V and 1 base from J, with 7 bases between. CDR3 coding DNA: TGTGCCTGGAGTGTCCCCATTTCTGGGGCCAACGTCCTGACTTTC. Amino acids: CAWSVPISGANVLTF.

The chain couples TRBV20-1 to TRBJ2-7, with D hard to call. The germline gives CDR1 DFQATT, CDR2 SNEGSKA (reference sequence). The CDR3 length is 11 residues. The V end was cut by 4 bases, the J end by 3 bases, with 7 bases between. DNA of the CDR3: TGCAGTGCTACTCTACTCTACGAGCAGTACTTC. It specifies CSATLLYEQYF.

This clone has only one observation. The chain combines TRBV10-2 with TRBJ1-5, with 9 bases fitting TRBD1. The CDR3 has 13 residues. J was trimmed by 5 bases and V by 9 bases; bases with no gene match: 5. Per germline, CDR1 WSHSY and CDR2 SAAADI. This CDR3 is CASKQGAYQPQHF. For the CDR3, the DNA is TGCGCCAGTAAACAGGGGGCTTATCAGCCCCAGCATTTT.

For the CDR3, the DNA is TGTGCCTGGAGTCCGGGGGGGAACACTGAAGCTTTCTTT. The encoded protein is CAWSPGGNTEAFF. This rearrangement joins TRBV30 to TRBJ1-1; D may be TRBD1 (5 bases). The CDR3 consists of 13 residues. V lost 2 bases and J lost 1, with 8 bases in between. Germline V CDR1 and CDR2: GTSNPN, SVGIG (reference sequence).

This chain uses TRBV4-3 with TRBJ2-1; no reliable D call. V lost 2 bases and J 2 bases, leaving 7 bases between the germline ends. CDR3 length equals 14 residues. Germline CDR1 is LGHNA and CDR2 is YSLEER. The CDR3 DNA reads TGCGCCAGCAGCCAACGACAAGCCTACAATGAGCAGTTCTTC. It is translated as CASSQRQAYNEQFF.

The chain recombines TRBV5-1 with TRBJ2-1; TRBD2 aligns across 16 bases. Per the germline V gene, CDR1 is SGHRS and CDR2 is YFSETQ. Losses at the gene ends were 4 bases for V and 2 bases for J; bases not matched to a gene: 6. CDR3 length equals 18 residues. CDR3 in DNA: TGCGCCAGCAGCCCGGGACTAGCGGGAGGGGAGACCTACAATGAGCAGTTCTTC. Its translation is CASSPGLAGGETYNEQFF.

CDR3 region: CASRPYSGTGELFF. DNA for the CDR3: TGTGCCAGCAGACCTTATAGCGGGACCGGGGAGCTGTTTTTT. V is TRBV28 and J is TRBJ2-2, with TRBD2 matching 7 bases. The CDR3 length is 14 residues. The germline CDR1 and CDR2 sequences are MDHEN and SYDVKM. Unmatched junction bases numbered 6, after V lost 6 bases and J lost 5 bases.

The rearrangement uses TRBV28 and TRBJ2-7; 10 nucleotides line up with TRBD1. V lost 10 bases to trimming and J lost 4 bases; unmatched junction nucleotides: 10. This CDR3 comprises 14 residues. The germline V gene encodes CDR1 MDHEN and CDR2 SYDVKM. The chain's CDR3 is CATIAGTGEYEQYF. The CDR3 region has the DNA TGTGCCACCATCGCCGGGACAGGGGAGTACGAGCAGTACTTC.

V and J are TRBV27 and TRBJ2-3, with 13 positions matching TRBD2. The CDR3 is made up of 17 amino acids. Trimming removed 6 bases from V and 4 bases from J; junction bases left unmatched: 10. Germline lookup yields CDR1 MNHEY and CDR2 SMNVEV (reference sequence). CDR3 region: CASRFGLAGDWADTQYF. The CDR3 bases are TGTGCCAGCAGGTTTGGACTAGCGGGAGATTGGGCAGATACGCAGTATTTT.

The chain recombines TRBV7-9 with TRBJ1-1; 8 nucleotides agree with TRBD1. The V and J ends lost 4 bases and 1 base, in that order; junction bases with no gene match: 11. The CDR3 contains 17 residues. Germline V gene lookup returns CDR1 SEHNR and CDR2 FQNEAQ (reference sequence). The CDR3 spells CASSWGQVLDGNTEAFF. The CDR3 bases are TGTGCCAGCAGCTGGGGACAGGTCCTCGATGGGAACACTGAAGCTTTCTTT.

CDR3 DNA: TGCGCCAGCAACCCAGGTATTGGCGGGAGGTCTTCCTACGAGCAGTACTTC. Translated: CASNPGIGGRSSYEQYF. The chain has TRBV5-1 and TRBJ2-7, with 8 nucleotides matching TRBD2. Per germline, CDR1 SGHRS and CDR2 YFSETQ. With 6 bases clipped from V and 1 base from J, the junction kept 15 bases outside the gene matches. There are 17 residues in the CDR3.

The V gene is TRBV4-3, the J gene TRBJ1-2; 7 nucleotides match TRBD1. V shed 0 bases, J shed 1 base, and the junction held 8 bases outside the gene matches. Germline CDR1 reads LGHNA; CDR2 reads YSLEER. The CDR3 is made up of 17 amino acids. The CDR3 sequence is CASSQDGEDRSNYGYTF. The CDR3 DNA sequence: TGCGCCAGCAGCCAAGACGGGGAGGACAGGAGTAACTATGGCTACACCTTC.

V is TRBV29-1 and J is TRBJ2-7, with a weak D call TRBD1 (6 bases). The CDR3 runs to 15 residues. V lost 0 bases, J lost 3 bases, and 15 bases lay in between. Looked up from germline, CDR1 is SQVTM and CDR2 is ANQGSEA. The CDR3 sequence: CSVEDKPTGNYEQYF. CDR3 nucleotide sequence: TGCAGCGTTGAAGACAAACCTACAGGGAACTACGAGCAGTACTTC.

V gene TRBV5-4 combines with J gene TRBJ2-7, with no clear D. Germline values: CDR1 SGHNT, CDR2 YYREEE (reference sequence). V gave up 0 bases and J gave up 4 bases, with 14 bases separating them. This CDR3 contains 15 residues. CDR3 sequence (DNA): TGTGCCAGCAGCTTGGGGAATAGTGAGCGTTACGAGCAGTACTTC. Its protein product is CASSLGNSERYEQYF.

The chain combines TRBV9 with TRBJ2-3; D perhaps matches TRBD2 (5 bases). V lost 4 bases and J 4 bases, leaving 13 bases between the germline ends. CDR3 size: 14 residues. CDR1 is SGDLS and CDR2 is YYNGEE in the germline V gene. CDR3 DNA sequence: TGTGCCAGCAGCCCTACCGAGGGAGCAGATACGCAGTATTTT. It encodes CASSPTEGADTQYF.

The rearrangement links TRBV25-1 to TRBJ1-4, with TRBD1 matching over 9 bases. Germline V gene lookup returns CDR1 MGHDK and CDR2 SYGVNS. The V gene end was trimmed by 4 bases and the J gene end by 8 bases; junction bases not matched to a gene: 8. The CDR3 is 15 residues long. CDR3 residues: CASSVLRDRDEKLFF. The CDR3 DNA reads TGTGCCAGCAGTGTACTCCGGGACAGGGACGAAAAACTGTTTTTT.

V is TRBV29-1 and J is TRBJ1-2; TRBD1 aligns across 8 bases. J gave up 8 bases and V 3 bases, and 8 bases lay outside the gene matches. The germline CDR1 and CDR2 sequences are SQVTM and ANQGSEA. This CDR3 has 13 amino acids. The CDR3 nucleotides are TGCAGCGTTGATTTTGGGACAGGTCAAGGCTACACCTTC. It specifies CSVDFGTGQGYTF.

This chain uses TRBV27 with TRBJ2-2; the D gene is possibly TRBD1 (6 bases). CDR3 length equals 17 residues. Germline V gives CDR1 MNHEY, CDR2 SMNVEV (reference sequence). Trimming cost V 3 bases and J 4 bases, with 18 bases left between them. In DNA, the CDR3 is TGTGCCAGCAGTTTTGACCCGGACAGTGAAACCACCGGGGAGCTGTTTTTT. Protein sequence: CASSFDPDSETTGELFF.

V is TRBV6-1 and J is TRBJ2-3, with TRBD2 matching 8 bases. V shed 2 bases, J shed 5 bases, and the junction held 9 bases outside the gene matches. CDR3 size: 16 residues. Germline loops: CDR1 MNHNS, CDR2 SASEGT. CDR3 nucleotide sequence: TGTGCCAGCAGTGAAATGAGCGGGAGTGAGCAAGATACGCAGTATTTT. It encodes CASSEMSGSEQDTQYF.

This rearrangement joins TRBV30 to TRBJ2-3; 9 bases line up with TRBD2. V dropped 4 bases and J dropped 4; count of bases not matched to a gene: 3. This CDR3 has 13 residues. CDR1 and CDR2 (germline): GTSNPN, SVGIG (reference sequence). As DNA, the CDR3 is TGTGCCTGGATCGCGGGAGGGCCAGATACGCAGTATTTT. Its protein product is CAWIAGGPDTQYF.

There are a few counts of this clone. A junction end diverges from the germline sequence, so it may reflect a read error. V usage is TRBV6-4 and J usage is TRBJ2-7; TRBD2 agrees at 10 bases. Germline V gene data show CDR1 as MRHNA and CDR2 as SNTAGT. This CDR3 contains 12 residues. CDR3 bases: TGTGCCAGCCCGTTTTTAGCGGGAGGTCTGAACTTC. Translating it yields CASPFLAGGLNF.

V usage is TRBV7-7 and J usage is TRBJ2-7, with 11 bases that match TRBD1. Germline assignment: CDR1 SSHAT and CDR2 FNYEAQ (reference sequence). Germline trimming cut 5 bases from V and 4 bases from J; bases unmatched to any gene: 7. The CDR3 is 15 residues long. The CDR3 coding sequence is TGTGCCAGCAGCGACACCGGGACAGGGGGTTACGAGCAGTACTTC. Translating gives CASSDTGTGGYEQYF.

The chain recombines TRBV11-2 with TRBJ2-7; 12 nucleotides match TRBD2. CDR1 and CDR2 from the germline V gene are SGHAT and FQNNGV. CDR3 size: 15 residues. V trimming: 3 bases; J trimming: 6 bases; junction bases outside the gene matches: 6. The CDR3 DNA reads as TGTGCCAGCAGCTTCCGGACTAGCGGGGTCCTCGAGCAGTACTTC. As protein: CASSFRTSGVLEQYF.

V is TRBV10-1 and J is TRBJ2-5; D might be TRBD2 (5 bases). V gave up 0 bases and J gave up 4 bases, with 9 bases separating them. Germline CDR1 is WNHNN and CDR2 is SYGVQD (reference sequence). This CDR3 is built from 14 residues. The CDR3 region is CASSESYRGETQYF. CDR3 nucleotides: TGCGCCAGCAGTGAGTCGTATCGGGGAGAGACCCAGTACTTC.

J is TRBJ2-3 and V is TRBV5-1; maybe TRBD1 (5 bases). Germline assignment: CDR1 SGHRS and CDR2 YFSETQ. The CDR3 runs to 15 residues. The V and J ends lost 0 bases and 2 bases respectively, with 10 bases between them. CDR3 amino acids: CASSLEGYSTDTQYF. For the CDR3, the DNA is TGCGCCAGCAGCTTGGAGGGGTACTCCACAGATACGCAGTATTTT. Drawing the rest from reference TRBV5-1 and TRBJ2-3, the complete variable domain is KAGVTQTPRYLIKTRGQQVTLSCSPISGHRSVSWYQQTPGQGLQFLFEYFSETQRNKGNFPGRFSGRQFSNSRSEMNVSTLELGDSALYLCASSLEGYSTDTQYFGPGTRLTVL.

The rearrangement joins TRBV5-6 to TRBJ1-2, with TRBD1 as a possible D gene (5 bases). CDR3 length equals 15 residues. Deletions cut 4 bases from V and 3 bases from J, with 16 bases between. Germline V CDR1 and CDR2: SGHDT, YYEEEE. The CDR3 sequence: CASSIQEKFYYGYTF. The CDR3 coding sequence is TGTGCCAGCAGCATACAGGAGAAGTTCTACTATGGCTACACCTTC.

The J gene is TRBJ1-5, the V gene TRBV19; no firm D call. V was pared by 10 bases and J by 7 bases, with 17 bases between. CDR1 LNHDA and CDR2 SQIVND come from the germline V gene (reference sequence). This CDR3 region has 13 residues. CDR3 sequence reads: CATSNIPQQPQHF. CDR3 DNA sequence: TGTGCCACCTCAAATATTCCTCAGCAGCCCCAGCATTTT.

This rearrangement joins TRBV11-2 to TRBJ2-7, with D possibly being TRBD2 (5 bases). Trimming took 1 base from V and 2 from J, leaving 24 bases between them. The length of the CDR3 is 19 residues. Germline V CDR1 and CDR2: SGHAT, FQNNGV. This chain's CDR3 is CASSLVLDPYETVPYEQYF. CDR3 nucleotides: TGTGCCAGCAGCTTAGTACTAGACCCCTACGAGACGGTCCCCTACGAGCAGTACTTC.

The rearrangement links TRBV5-1 to TRBJ1-2; D is perhaps TRBD1 (6 bases). This CDR3 is built from 16 residues. Trimming removed 4 bases at V and 4 bases at J, with 20 bases between. The germline CDR1 and CDR2 sequences are SGHRS and YFSETQ. The CDR3 spells CASSHGALGRGYGYTF. CDR3 DNA: TGCGCCAGCAGCCACGGGGCCCTGGGCAGGGGCTATGGCTACACCTTC.